These 31 T cell receptor beta chains were all obtained from the same sample, sequenced in a study of CD8 T cells in ankylosing spondylitis. TCRdb reprocessed the 5' RACE reads with MiXCR, giving one entry per CDR3 protein. The table lists 150,000 to 200,000 distinct CDR3 sequences, 15% to 20% of them singletons. The material sequenced was blood, either unsorted or a sorted T cell fraction (not recorded which). These receptors were obtained from a male donor aged 10-29 years with ankylosing spondylitis or in good health (not recorded which).

A single count supports this clonotype. The V call is TRBV29-1, the J call TRBJ2-1; D tentatively fits TRBD1 or TRBD2 (5 bases each). CDR3 length: 14 amino acids. Germline V gene sequence: CDR1 SQVTM, CDR2 ANQGSEA. V shed 4 bases and J shed 6 bases, with 16 bases lying between them. CDR3 in amino acids: CSVGVNTRGNEQFF. CDR3 nucleotides: TGCAGCGTTGGGGTAAACACGAGGGGCAATGAGCAGTTCTTC.

This clonotype occurred many times. This rearrangement joins TRBV29-1 to TRBJ2-2, with D possibly TRBD1 on 5 matching bases. The CDR3 is 12 amino acids. The V gene lost 3 bases and the J gene lost 5 bases, with 7 bases spanning the gap. Germline V gene lookup returns CDR1 SQVTM and CDR2 ANQGSEA. CDR3 bases: TGCAGCGTTGACAGGGAAACCGGGGAGCTGTTTTTT. Amino acids: CSVDRETGELFF.

This clonotype was seen at least ten times. V gene TRBV20-1 combines with J gene TRBJ2-3, with 8 positions matching TRBD2. Germline V CDR1 and CDR2: DFQATT, SNEGSKA (reference sequence). V shed 3 bases, J shed 2 bases, and the junction held 13 bases outside the gene matches. The CDR3 spans 17 residues. The CDR3 DNA reads TGCAGTGCTAGGAAGTCAATTCTAGCGGGTCACACAGATACGCAGTATTTT. Translating it yields CSARKSILAGHTDTQYF.

This sequence joins TRBV20-1 and TRBJ2-7; D gene uncertain. Germline CDR1 is DFQATT and CDR2 is SNEGSKA (reference sequence). The CDR3 totals 13 residues. Trimming stripped 2 bases from V and 2 bases from J, with 10 bases between. CDR3 in amino acids: CSARNPGAYEQYF. CDR3 bases: TGCAGTGCTAGAAATCCTGGGGCCTACGAGCAGTACTTC.

This clonotype was picked up one time. The CDR3 DNA is TGTGCCAGCAGTTTAGCCTTGTTGAGTAGCGGGGATCGAGATACGCAGTATTTT. It yields the protein CASSLALLSSGDRDTQYF. This chain links TRBV12-3 or TRBV12-4 with TRBJ2-3, with 8 bases that match TRBD2. J was trimmed by 5 bases and V by 0 bases; bases with no gene match: 13. This CDR3 contains 18 residues.

This clonotype was seen a few times. CDR3 region: CSEGLAELYEQYV. CDR3 sequence (DNA): TGCAGTGAGGGACTAGCGGAGCTCTACGAGCAGTACGTC. This chain links TRBV29-1 with TRBJ2-7; 11 nucleotides align to TRBD2. Germline CDR1 is SQVTM and CDR2 is ANQGSEA. CDR3 length: 13 amino acids.

This clonotype was found many times. The CDR3 region is CAWSDNGQPQHF. Here the CDR3 DNA reads TGTGCCTGGAGTGACAACGGACAGCCCCAGCATTTT. The gene calls are TRBV30 and TRBJ1-5; D is uncertain. The germline V and J ends were trimmed by 1 base and 7 bases, with 8 bases remaining between them. Germline V lookup: CDR1 GTSNPN, CDR2 SVGIG (reference sequence). This CDR3 contains 12 residues.

The CDR3 sequence: CSARDPFGRNSYNEQFF. In DNA form, the CDR3 reads TGCAGTGCTAGAGATCCATTCGGTCGGAACTCCTACAATGAGCAGTTCTTC. The chain combines TRBV20-1 with TRBJ2-1; D gene ambiguous. CDR3 length equals 17 residues. From germline, CDR1 is DFQATT and CDR2 SNEGSKA (reference sequence). The V end was cut by 0 bases, the J end by 0 bases, with 15 bases between.

This clonotype was detected many times. The rearrangement joins TRBV3-1 to TRBJ1-1; D remains ambiguous. Germline V gene sequence: CDR1 LGHDT, CDR2 YNNKEL (reference sequence). Trimming left V 1 base short and J 1 base short, with 16 bases between. The length of the CDR3 is 17 residues. The CDR3 protein is CASSQVPPRSGNTEAFF. The CDR3, as DNA: TGTGCCAGCAGCCAAGTTCCCCCGAGGTCAGGGAACACTGAAGCTTTCTTT.

The chain employs TRBV7-2 and TRBJ2-3, with a possible D match to TRBD2 (6 bases). V lost 1 base and J 5 bases, leaving 13 bases between the germline ends. The CDR3 runs to 15 residues. The germline V gene has CDR1 SGHTA and CDR2 FQGNSA. The chain's CDR3 is CASSLVRRDLDTQYF. CDR3 in DNA: TGTGCCAGCAGCTTAGTAAGGCGGGATTTAGATACGCAGTATTTT.

In its sample, this clonotype was seen many times. The chain couples TRBV6-1 to TRBJ2-2; D is uncertain. Germline V gene sequence: CDR1 MNHNS, CDR2 SASEGT. This CDR3 spans 12 amino acids. Trimming left V 7 bases short and J 6 bases short, with 9 bases between. CDR3 residues: CASTQWAGELFF. The CDR3, as DNA: TGTGCCAGCACCCAGTGGGCCGGGGAGCTGTTTTTT.

This clonotype was seen many times. The chain joins TRBV5-1 to TRBJ2-2; TRBD2 might be the D (6 bases). Per germline, CDR1 SGHRS and CDR2 YFSETQ. V lost 4 bases, J lost 8 bases, and 21 bases lay in between. The CDR3 is 16 amino acids. In DNA form, the CDR3 reads TGCGCCAGCAGCAAAGGCCTAACGGGAGCTATGGGGGAGCTGTTTTTT. Translating gives CASSKGLTGAMGELFF.

A word on this clonotype: One junction end does not reproduce the germline sequence, and a read error may be involved. The V and J genes are TRBV4-3 and TRBJ2-1, with D possibly TRBD1 on 5 matching bases. This CDR3 spans 16 amino acids. Germline CDR1 is LGHNA and CDR2 is YSLEER. In DNA, the CDR3 is TGCGCCAGCAGCCAAGAGGGGCGGATAGCCTACAATGAGAAGTTCTTC. Translated, it gives CASSQEGRIAYNEKFF.

This clonotype was observed many times. CDR3 protein: CASSFQSVSGDTQYF. CDR3 in DNA: TGTGCCAGCAGCTTCCAAAGCGTTTCGGGGGATACGCAGTATTTT. V gene TRBV7-2 combines with J gene TRBJ2-3, with TRBD2 as a possible D gene (5 bases). Trimming removed 3 bases from V and 6 bases from J, with 16 bases in between. CDR3 length: 15 residues. Germline CDR1 SGHTA, CDR2 FQGNSA.

V gene TRBV29-1 combines with J gene TRBJ2-1, with D tentatively TRBD1 (5 bases). V was clipped by 4 bases and J by 4 bases, with 11 bases between them. The CDR3 runs 13 residues. Germline lookup yields CDR1 SQVTM and CDR2 ANQGSEA. The CDR3 DNA reads TGCAGCGTTGTTGGCAGGGCATACAATGAGCAGTTCTTC. Translating gives CSVVGRAYNEQFF.

In its sample, this clonotype was seen many times. This chain links TRBV5-6 with TRBJ2-7, with TRBD1 matching over 7 bases. CDR3 length: 14 residues. V was pared by 4 bases and J by 1 base, with 5 bases of the junction left unmatched. The germline CDR1 and CDR2 sequences are SGHDT and YYEEEE. The CDR3 protein is CASSPLGQSYEQYV. Here the CDR3 DNA reads TGTGCCAGCAGCCCCCTGGGACAGTCCTACGAGCAGTACGTC.

This clonotype was recorded once. The genes are TRBV7-8 and TRBJ2-1, with TRBD2 matching 7 bases. Looked up from germline, CDR1 is SGHVS and CDR2 is FQNEAQ. J gave up 5 bases and V 6 bases, and 10 bases lay outside the gene matches. This CDR3 spans 15 amino acids. CDR3 sequence: CASSSGLGWNNEQFF. The CDR3 DNA sequence: TGTGCCAGCAGTTCAGGACTAGGTTGGAACAATGAGCAGTTCTTC. The variable domain in full, with the rest retrieved from reference TRBV7-8 and TRBJ2-1, is GAGVSQSPRYKVAKRGQDVALRCDPISGHVSLFWYQQALGQGPEFLTYFQNEAQLDKSGLPSDRFFAERPEGSVSTLKIQRTQQEDSAVYLCASSSGLGWNNEQFFGPGTRLTVL.

Many counts were recorded for this clonotype. The J gene is TRBJ2-1, the V gene TRBV29-1; D is ambiguous. V gave up 5 bases and J gave up 4 bases, with 12 bases separating them. CDR3 length: 13 residues. Germline V lookup: CDR1 SQVTM, CDR2 ANQGSEA. The CDR3 DNA follows: TGCAGCGTTCCGGTCATGTCGTACAATGAGCAGTTCTTC. Residues: CSVPVMSYNEQFF.

This clonotype was found many times. The V gene is TRBV6-1, the J gene TRBJ1-4; tentatively, D is TRBD1 (6 bases). This CDR3 has 12 amino acids. V dropped 8 bases and J dropped 8 bases, with 12 bases sitting between them. The germline V gene encodes CDR1 MNHNS and CDR2 SASEGT. The chain's CDR3 is CASWDIREKLFF. CDR3 DNA sequence: TGTGCCAGCTGGGACATTCGGGAAAAACTGTTTTTT.

Many counts were recorded for this clonotype. V is TRBV20-1 and J is TRBJ1-1; D unresolved. V lost 3 bases and J 0 bases, leaving 8 bases between the germline ends. This CDR3 comprises 13 residues. In germline, CDR1 is DFQATT, CDR2 SNEGSKA (reference sequence). CDR3 in DNA: TGCAGTGCTAGGAAAAGGATGAACACTGAAGCTTTCTTT. Translation gives CSARKRMNTEAFF.

In its sample, this clonotype was seen many times. The V call is TRBV28, the J call TRBJ2-7, with D possibly matching TRBD1 (5 bases). The CDR3 consists of 12 residues. CDR1 and CDR2 (germline): MDHEN, SYDVKM. V shed 6 bases and J shed 2 bases, with 8 bases lying between them. The CDR3 nucleotides read TGTGCCAGCAGGGGCAGGGCCTACGAGCAGTACTTC. It specifies CASRGRAYEQYF.

This clonotype was detected ten times or more. The chain is built from TRBV6-2 or TRBV6-3 and TRBJ2-3; 9 bases line up with TRBD1. Germline V lookup: CDR1 MNHEY, CDR2 SVGEGT. The ends lost 1 base at V and 4 bases at J; junction bases unmatched: 3. CDR3 length: 15 amino acids. CDR3 region: CASSYLGQGADTQYF. Here the CDR3 DNA reads TGTGCCAGCAGTTACTTGGGACAGGGAGCAGATACGCAGTATTTT.

The gene calls are TRBV6-6 and TRBJ1-5; possibly TRBD1 for D (5 bases). Deletions cut 4 bases from V and 2 bases from J, with 9 bases between. Germline lookup yields CDR1 MNHNY and CDR2 SVGAGI (reference sequence). The CDR3 covers 14 residues. The CDR3 nucleotides are TGTGCCAGCAGTTTTCAGACAGGCAATCAGCCCCAGCATTTT. It encodes CASSFQTGNQPQHF.

This clonotype was seen repeatedly, ten times or more. The V and J genes are TRBV18 and TRBJ2-3; 13 bases match TRBD2. Per the germline V gene, CDR1 is KGHSH and CDR2 is LQKENI. The CDR3 is 13 amino acids. V dropped 4 bases and J dropped 14; count of bases not matched to a gene: 6. For the CDR3, the DNA is TGTGCCAGCTCACAGAGGACTAGCGGGAGTCTGTATTTT. This sequence encodes CASSQRTSGSLYF.

This clonotype was recorded at least ten times. The chain links TRBV12-3 or TRBV12-4 to TRBJ2-7, with 8 bases matching TRBD1. The CDR3 is 15 amino acids. Trimming at V came to 8 bases and at J to 0 bases, leaving 9 bases not matched to a gene. The CDR3 here is CASGAGTGGSYEQYF. The CDR3 nucleotides read TGTGCCAGCGGCGCCGGGACAGGTGGCTCCTACGAGCAGTACTTC.

The table lists this clonotype with a few counts. This chain links TRBV12-3 or TRBV12-4 with TRBJ2-3; the D is unclear. The CDR3 totals 13 residues. Trimming removed 2 bases at V and 2 bases at J, with 5 bases between. CDR3 amino acids: CASSLLVTDTQYF. The CDR3 coding sequence is TGTGCCAGCAGTTTACTAGTCACAGATACGCAGTATTTT.

This clonotype was seen repeatedly, ten times or more. The chain carries TRBV6-1 and TRBJ1-1, with 8 bases aligning to TRBD1. V shed 5 bases and J 7 bases; nucleotides not matched to a gene: 9. The germline gives CDR1 MNHNS, CDR2 SASEGT. CDR3 length: 14 residues. The CDR3 DNA sequence: TGTGCCAGCAGTATTCGGACAGGGCAGGGTGAAGCTTTCTTT. Its protein is CASSIRTGQGEAFF.

Points on this clonotype: Germline is not matched at one junction end, which may reflect a read error. This chain joins TRBV5-5 and TRBJ2-7, with D perhaps assigned TRBD1 or TRBD2 (5 bases each). Per germline, CDR1 SGHKS and CDR2 YYEKEE (reference sequence). This CDR3 spans 15 amino acids. As DNA, the CDR3 is TGTGCCAGCAGCTTGGAGGGGCGGGTGAACTACGAGCAATACTTC. Translated, it gives CASSLEGRVNYEQYF.

This clonotype was seen many times. V is TRBV18 and J is TRBJ2-1; 12 positions match TRBD2. The CDR3 sequence is 16 residues long. Germline assignment: CDR1 KGHSH and CDR2 LQKENI. The V segment lost 3 bases and the J segment 3 bases; nucleotides outside the gene matches: 3. The CDR3 loop is CASSPRTSGDYNEQFF. The CDR3 DNA reads as TGTGCCAGCTCACCGAGGACTAGCGGGGACTACAATGAGCAGTTCTTC.

This clonotype was detected many times. The genes are TRBV7-2 and TRBJ2-2; TRBD2 matches at 7 bases. Germline V gives CDR1 SGHTA, CDR2 FQGNSA. The CDR3 totals 13 residues. V lost 5 bases, J lost 5 bases, and 2 bases stayed unmatched. The chain's CDR3 is CASSPRGTGELFF. CDR3 DNA sequence: TGTGCCAGCAGCCCGCGGGGGACCGGGGAGCTGTTTTTT.

This clonotype has ten or more counts. This rearrangement joins TRBV12-3 or TRBV12-4 to TRBJ2-5; 8 positions agree with TRBD1. The CDR3 loop spans 15 amino acids. V gave up 7 bases and J gave up 4 bases; unmatched junction bases: 11. As DNA, the CDR3 is TGTGCCAGCAATTTCCCGGACAGGGCGCCAGAGACCCAGTACTTC. This translates into CASNFPDRAPETQYF.